Listed below are T cell receptor beta chains from one sample, sequenced in a study of blood T cell repertoires in COVID-19. The assay was immunoSEQ multiplex PCR, and TCRdb's table has in-frame clones only and misses some. The sample includes around 340,000 clones, just over 85% of them seen just once. Sequenced input: PBMCs or T cells enriched from blood (not recorded which). The source is a woman between 40 and 50 years old with acute COVID-19. The CDR3 runs from the conserved cysteine through the conserved F or W. The D gene is left open where the match is weak. Part of the rows lack a size; the others show once, few, many or a class for expanded clones.

-	-	TRBV6-5	TRBJ2-2	CASSKQGANTGELFF	TGTGCCAGCAGTAAACAGGGAGCCAACACCGGGGAGCTGTTTTTT
-	TRBD1	TRBV9	TRBJ2-2	CASSSGTGGLKDTGELFF	TGTGCCAGCAGTTCCGGGACAGGGGGCTTGAAGGACACCGGGGAGCTGTTTTTT
-	TRBD2	TRBV10-2	TRBJ2-3	CASSPSHLAGDSDTQYF	TGCGCCAGCAGCCCAAGCCACCTAGCGGGAGATTCAGATACGCAGTATTTT
-	TRBD1	TRBV6-5	TRBJ1-2	CASSYSIGRGMYGYTF	TGTGCCAGCAGTTACTCGATAGGCAGGGGGATGTATGGCTACACCTTC
once	-	TRBV7-9	TRBJ1-1	CASSSRRGREAFF	TGTGCCAGCAGCTCCCGCCGGGGTCGCGAAGCTTTCTTT
-	-	TRBV28	TRBJ1-5	CASSSIPRDWADQPQHF	TGTGCCAGCAGTTCTATCCCGCGTGATTGGGCCGATCAGCCCCAGCATTTT
-	-	TRBV19	TRBJ2-3	CASSISRAVTDTQYF	TGTGCCAGTAGTATATCCAGGGCAGTCACAGATACGCAGTATTTT
-	TRBD1	TRBV29-1	TRBJ2-3	CSVEDRGTGVTTDTQYF	TGCAGCGTTGAAGATCGAGGGACAGGGGTAACTACAGATACGCAGTATTTT
once	TRBD1	TRBV27	TRBJ1-2	CASSQNLGQELWGYTF	TGTGCCAGCAGCCAGAACCTGGGACAGGAGCTTTGGGGCTACACCTTC
-	-	TRBV7-9	TRBJ2-2	CASSLVGRPGELFF	TGTGCCAGCAGCTTAGTGGGGCGGCCCGGGGAGCTGTTTTTT
-	TRBD2	TRBV3-1/TRBV3-2	TRBJ2-1	CASSQRLAGYNEQFF	TGTGCCAGCAGCCAACGGCTAGCGGGGTACAATGAGCAGTTCTTC
-	-	TRBV2	TRBJ1-1	CASAEHTEAFF	TGTGCCAGCGCGGAGCACACTGAAGCTTTCTTT
-	-	TRBV27	TRBJ2-7	CASSVVYEQYF	TGTGCCAGCAGTGTCGTCTACGAGCAGTACTTC
-	-	TRBV25-1	TRBJ2-5	CASSGPFGAWETQYF	TGTGCCAGCAGTGGGCCTTTTGGGGCTTGGGAGACCCAGTACTTC
-	-	TRBV4-2	TRBJ2-3	CASSLQATQGGSTDTQYF	TGTGCCAGCAGCCTCCAGGCGACCCAGGGGGGTAGCACAGATACGCAGTATTTT
-	-	TRBV27	TRBJ2-5	CASSLMGGMGETQYF	TGTGCCAGCAGTTTAATGGGCGGGATGGGGGAGACCCAGTACTTC
-	TRBD1	TRBV27	TRBJ1-2	CASSFGQGGYGYTF	TGTGCCAGCAGTTTTGGGCAGGGGGGCTATGGCTACACCTTC
-	-	TRBV10-3	TRBJ2-2	CAISQQRTRTGELFF	TGTGCCATCAGTCAACAGAGAACTCGCACCGGGGAGCTGTTTTTT
-	-	TRBV6-2/TRBV6-3	TRBJ1-2	CASSPQLRYGYTF	TGTGCCAGCAGCCCTCAACTACGATATGGCTACACCTTC
-	-	TRBV5-4	TRBJ2-1	CASSLDRNEQFF	TGTGCCAGCAGCTTGGACAGGAATGAGCAGTTCTTC
-	TRBD1	TRBV7-2	TRBJ1-5	CASSLAGGKGQPQHF	TGTGCCAGCAGCTTAGCAGGGGGCAAGGGTCAGCCCCAGCATTTT
once	-	TRBV14	TRBJ1-4	CASSQEHPGKLFF	TGTGCCAGCAGCCAAGAACATCCGGGGAAACTGTTTTTT
-	TRBD2	TRBV4-3	TRBJ2-1	CASSRDSGRAPHEQFF	TGCGCCAGCAGCCGGGATAGCGGGAGGGCCCCCCATGAGCAGTTCTTC
-	TRBD1	TRBV28	TRBJ2-7	CASLRTGESYEQYF	TGTGCCAGCCTTCGGACAGGGGAATCCTACGAGCAGTACTTC
-	-	TRBV24-1	TRBJ2-1	CATSDRQGLINEQFF	TGTGCCACCAGTGATCGGCAGGGGCTCATCAATGAGCAGTTCTTC
-	-	TRBV9	TRBJ2-2	CASSVVTDTGELFF	TGTGCCAGCAGCGTAGTGACAGACACCGGGGAGCTGTTTTTT
-	TRBD2	TRBV4-3	TRBJ2-1	CASSPGTINEQFF	TGCGCCAGCAGCCCCGGGACTATCAATGAGCAGTTCTTC
-	-	TRBV19	TRBJ2-5	CASSIGGYQETQYF	TGTGCCAGTAGTATAGGCGGATACCAAGAGACCCAGTACTTC
-	TRBD2	TRBV7-2	TRBJ2-1	CASSSGTSGNEQFF	TGTGCCAGCAGCTCAGGGACTAGCGGCAATGAGCAGTTCTTC
few	TRBD1	TRBV4-3	TRBJ1-1	CASSQGRGQGASTEAFF	TGCGCCAGCAGCCAAGGAAGGGGACAGGGGGCGAGTACTGAAGCTTTCTTT
-	-	TRBV18	TRBJ1-2	CASSPEIRQYYGYTF	TGTGCCAGCTCACCCGAAATTAGACAGTACTATGGCTACACCTTC
-	-	TRBV10-1	TRBJ2-1	CATETTHNEQFF	TGCGCCACCGAGACAACCCACAATGAGCAGTTCTTC
-	TRBD2	TRBV6-2/TRBV6-3	TRBJ2-7	CASSPRTSGGSYEQYF	TGTGCCAGCAGTCCAAGGACTAGCGGGGGTTCCTACGAGCAGTACTTC
-	-	TRBV19	TRBJ1-2	CASKQNYGYTF	TGTGCCAGTAAACAGAACTATGGCTACACCTTC
-	-	TRBV5-8	TRBJ1-5	CASSLFQGQQPQHF	TGTGCCAGCAGCTTGTTTCAGGGTCAGCAGCCCCAGCATTTT